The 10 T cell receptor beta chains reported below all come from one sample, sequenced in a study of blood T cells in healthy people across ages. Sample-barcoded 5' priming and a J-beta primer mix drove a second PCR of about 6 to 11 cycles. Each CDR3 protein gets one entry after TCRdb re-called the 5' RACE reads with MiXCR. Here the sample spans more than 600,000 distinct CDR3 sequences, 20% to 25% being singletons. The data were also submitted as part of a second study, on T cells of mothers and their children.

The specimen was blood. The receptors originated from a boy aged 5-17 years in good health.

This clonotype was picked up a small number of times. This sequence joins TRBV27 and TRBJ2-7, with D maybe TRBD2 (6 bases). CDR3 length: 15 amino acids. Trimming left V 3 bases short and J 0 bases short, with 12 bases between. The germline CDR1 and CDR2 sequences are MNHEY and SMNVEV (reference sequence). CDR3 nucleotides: TGTGCCAGCAGTTTGGAGGGAACGCCCTCCTACGAGCAGTACTTC. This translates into CASSLEGTPSYEQYF.

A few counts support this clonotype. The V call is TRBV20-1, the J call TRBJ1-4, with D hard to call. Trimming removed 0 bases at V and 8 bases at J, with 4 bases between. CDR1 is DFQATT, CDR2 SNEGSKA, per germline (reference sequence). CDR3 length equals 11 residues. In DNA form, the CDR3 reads TGCAGTGCTAGAGAGGGGGAAAAACTGTTTTTT. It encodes CSAREGEKLFF.

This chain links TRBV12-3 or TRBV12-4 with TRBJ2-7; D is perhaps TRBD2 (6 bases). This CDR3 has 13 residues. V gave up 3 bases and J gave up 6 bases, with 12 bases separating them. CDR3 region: CASSLLLGGEQYF. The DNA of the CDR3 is TGTGCCAGCAGTTTGTTACTCGGGGGCGAGCAGTACTTC.

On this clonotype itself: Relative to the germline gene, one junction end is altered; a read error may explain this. The CDR3 is CASSQGQLSYNEQSF. In nucleotides, the CDR3 is TGCGCCAGCAGCCAAGGACAGTTGTCCTACAATGAGCAGTCCTTC. The chain recombines TRBV4-1 with TRBJ2-1, with a weak D call TRBD1 (5 bases). CDR3 length equals 15 residues. From germline, CDR1 is MGHRA and CDR2 YSYEKL.

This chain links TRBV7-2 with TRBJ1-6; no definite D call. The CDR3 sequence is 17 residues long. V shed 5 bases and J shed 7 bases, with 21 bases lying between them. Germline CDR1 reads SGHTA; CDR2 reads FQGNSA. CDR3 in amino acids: CASSPSGGEVRNSPLHF. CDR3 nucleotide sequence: TGTGCCAGCAGCCCTTCAGGTGGGGAGGTGAGGAATTCACCCCTCCACTTT.

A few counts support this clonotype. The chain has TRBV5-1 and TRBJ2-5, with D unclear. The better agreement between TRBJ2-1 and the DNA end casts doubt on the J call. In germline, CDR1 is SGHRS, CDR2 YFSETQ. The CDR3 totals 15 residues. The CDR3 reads CASSLMGTHKGEQFF. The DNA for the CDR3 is TGCGCCAGCAGCTTGATGGGTACTCACAAGGGTGAGCAGTTCTTC.

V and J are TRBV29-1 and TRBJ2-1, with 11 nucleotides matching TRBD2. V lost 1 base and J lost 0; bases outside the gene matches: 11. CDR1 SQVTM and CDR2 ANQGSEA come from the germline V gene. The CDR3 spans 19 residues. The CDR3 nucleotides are TGCAGCGTTGAAGGAACGCTAGCGGGAGGCCCGAGCTCCTACAATGAGCAGTTCTTC. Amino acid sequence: CSVEGTLAGGPSSYNEQFF.

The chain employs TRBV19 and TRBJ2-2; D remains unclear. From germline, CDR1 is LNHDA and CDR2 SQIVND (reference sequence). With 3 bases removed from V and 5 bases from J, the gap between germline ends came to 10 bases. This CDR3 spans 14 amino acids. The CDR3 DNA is TGTGCCAGTAGTATCAGAGGCGGAACCGGGGAGCTGTTTTTT. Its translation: CASSIRGGTGELFF.

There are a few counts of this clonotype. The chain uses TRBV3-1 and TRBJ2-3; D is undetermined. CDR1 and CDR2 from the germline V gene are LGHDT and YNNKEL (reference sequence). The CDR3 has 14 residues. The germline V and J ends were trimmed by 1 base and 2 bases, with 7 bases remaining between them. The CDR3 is CASSQVGLTDTQYF. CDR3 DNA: TGTGCCAGCAGCCAAGTAGGCCTCACAGATACGCAGTATTTT.

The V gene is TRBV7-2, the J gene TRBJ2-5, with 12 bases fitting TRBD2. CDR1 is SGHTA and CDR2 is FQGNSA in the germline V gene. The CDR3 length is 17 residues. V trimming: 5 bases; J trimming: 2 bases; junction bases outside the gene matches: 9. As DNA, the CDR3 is TGTGCCAGCAGCCCCCGGCCTGGACTAGCGGGGCAAGAGACCCAGTACTTC. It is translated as CASSPRPGLAGQETQYF. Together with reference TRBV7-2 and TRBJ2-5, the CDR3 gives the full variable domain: GAGVSQSPSNKVTEKGKDVELRCDPISGHTALYWYRQSLGQGLEFLIYFQGNSAPDKSGLPSDRFSAERTGGSVSTLTIQRTQQEDSAVYLCASSPRPGLAGQETQYFGPGTRLLVL.